The 17 T cell receptor beta chains below were found in one sample sequenced in a study of T cell changes during pregnancy in multiple sclerosis (dated by TCRdb to about 2019). The receptor library was made with the immunoSEQ multiplex PCR assay. TCRdb mirrors the immuneACCESS table, restricted to in-frame sequences. Some clones are absent from its copies; in checked studies, under half trace to an unresolved V gene, and the reason for the others is unknown. The sample contains tens of thousands of clones, just over 90% of them found a single time. The top ten clones comprise roughly 0.42% of the sample. The sequencing used CD4+ T cells from peripheral blood mononuclear cells, collected after pregnancy. Receptors originate from a female donor with multiple sclerosis, enrolled in a pregnancy study.

Only one count was recorded for this clone. The chain uses TRBV6-5 and TRBJ1-2, with a tentative D call TRBD1 (5 bases). The CDR3 runs 14 residues. V was shortened by 5 bases and J by 5 bases, with 15 bases between the two germline ends. Germline V CDR1 and CDR2: MNHEY, SVGAGI. CDR3 amino acids: CASSLVAGHYGYTF. The DNA of the CDR3 is TGTGCCAGCAGTCTCGTCGCAGGGCATTATGGCTACACCTTC.

The CDR3: CAWSIGDGQPQHF. CDR3 sequence (DNA): TGTGCCTGGAGTATCGGGGATGGACAGCCCCAGCATTTT. This sequence joins TRBV30 and TRBJ1-5; the D is unclear. Germline values: CDR1 GTSNPN, CDR2 SVGIG (reference sequence). CDR3 size: 13 residues. V lost 2 bases and J lost 7, with 12 bases in between.

CDR3 DNA sequence: TGTGCCAGCAGTGGGGGCTTAGCGGGGGGCGTCGATGAGCAGTTCTTC. As protein: CASSGGLAGGVDEQFF. V gene TRBV6-1 combines with J gene TRBJ2-1, with 10 bases that match TRBD2. The V gene's germline CDR1 is MNHNS and CDR2 SASEGT. Losses at the gene ends were 4 bases for V and 8 bases for J; bases not matched to a gene: 11. The CDR3 extends over 16 amino acids.

The chain couples TRBV28 to TRBJ2-3; D is uncertain. CDR1 is MDHEN, CDR2 SYDVKM, per germline. V lost 7 bases, J lost 6 bases, and 17 bases lay in between. The CDR3 length is 14 residues. CDR3 loop: CASIDSLAADTQYF. CDR3 DNA sequence: TGTGCCAGCATAGACTCCTTGGCTGCGGATACGCAGTATTTT.

The chain recombines TRBV7-2 with TRBJ1-2; D is unresolved. The germline V gene encodes CDR1 SGHTA and CDR2 FQGNSA. The CDR3 consists of 13 residues. Trimming removed 5 bases at V and 5 bases at J, with 12 bases between. The CDR3 DNA follows: TGTGCCAGCAGCCAAGGCCAGAGGTATGGCTACACCTTC. It is translated as CASSQGQRYGYTF.

In this sample, this clone turned up once. The chain combines TRBV7-8 with TRBJ1-2, with D perhaps matching TRBD1 (6 bases). Deletions cut 5 bases from V and 5 bases from J, with 18 bases between. The CDR3 covers 15 residues. The germline V gene encodes CDR1 SGHVS and CDR2 FQNEAQ. CDR3 protein: CASSLRAGDDYGYTF. The CDR3 DNA reads as TGTGCCAGCAGCCTCCGTGCAGGGGATGATTATGGCTACACCTTC.

The gene calls are TRBV5-6 and TRBJ1-1; 9 nucleotides agree with TRBD1. V was pared by 2 bases and J by 4 bases, with 6 bases of the junction left unmatched. The CDR3 contains 15 residues. Per germline, CDR1 SGHDT and CDR2 YYEEEE. This CDR3 is CASSLWDREGTEAFF. The CDR3 DNA reads TGTGCCAGCAGCTTATGGGACAGGGAGGGCACTGAAGCTTTCTTT.

The V call is TRBV4-1, the J call TRBJ1-1; a possible D gene is TRBD1 (6 bases). CDR1 is MGHRA and CDR2 is YSYEKL in the germline V gene. The CDR3 covers 15 residues. Trimming pared 0 bases from V and 1 base from J, leaving 9 bases between. CDR3 in amino acids: CASSQEGRGNTEAFF. The DNA for the CDR3 is TGCGCCAGCAGCCAAGAAGGCAGGGGGAACACTGAAGCTTTCTTT.

The rearrangement uses TRBV7-9 and TRBJ1-4; D remains ambiguous. CDR1 SEHNR and CDR2 FQNEAQ come from the germline V gene (reference sequence). Trimming stripped 7 bases from V and 8 bases from J, with 14 bases between. The CDR3 consists of 13 residues. The CDR3 sequence: CASTRRDGEKLFF. The CDR3, as DNA: TGTGCCAGCACCAGACGGGATGGGGAAAAACTGTTTTTT.

The chain combines TRBV6-5 with TRBJ1-5; D possibly corresponds to TRBD1 (6 bases). V was clipped by 0 bases and J by 7 bases, with 13 bases between them. This CDR3 region has 15 residues. Germline loops: CDR1 MNHEY, CDR2 SVGAGI. CDR3 nucleotides: TGTGCCAGCAGTTACTCCTCAAACAGGGACCAGCCCCAGCATTTT. It specifies CASSYSSNRDQPQHF.

The chain uses TRBV2 and TRBJ1-4, with D perhaps matching TRBD1 (5 bases). The CDR3 contains 16 residues. V gave up 2 bases and J gave up 1 base, with 11 bases separating them. The germline gives CDR1 SNHLY, CDR2 FYNNEI. The CDR3 DNA reads as TGTGCCAGCAGTGAACAGGGAGGAAAAACTAATGAAAAACTGTTTTTT. Its protein product is CASSEQGGKTNEKLFF.

CDR3 sequence (DNA): TGCGCCAGCAGCTTGGGGGCAGCCAGCACAGATACGCAGTATTTT. Translated, it gives CASSLGAASTDTQYF. The chain combines TRBV5-1 with TRBJ2-3, with D unclear. This CDR3 contains 15 residues. Deletions cut 0 bases from V and 0 bases from J, with 8 bases between. The germline gives CDR1 SGHRS, CDR2 YFSETQ.

This clone was seen a single time. The chain couples TRBV28 to TRBJ2-5; D is perhaps TRBD1 (5 bases). Trimming removed 7 bases from V and 4 bases from J, with 13 bases in between. Germline assignment: CDR1 MDHEN and CDR2 SYDVKM. The CDR3 sequence is 13 residues long. The CDR3 protein is CASTTAPSETQYF. The CDR3, as DNA: TGTGCCAGCACGACAGCGCCCTCAGAGACCCAGTACTTC.

The V and J genes are TRBV7-6 and TRBJ2-2; 7 nucleotides align to TRBD1. This CDR3 is 15 amino acids long. In germline, CDR1 is SGHVS, CDR2 FNYEAQ. Trimming cost V 5 bases and J 6 bases; bases outside gene matches: 9. CDR3 residues: CASSPGQMRAGELFF. DNA for the CDR3: TGTGCCAGCAGCCCGGGACAGATGCGGGCCGGGGAGCTGTTTTTT.

DNA for the CDR3: TGCGCCAGCAGAGCCCAAGGACTAGCGGGAGTCGGGACGCAGTATTTT. Amino acids: CASRAQGLAGVGTQYF. This chain joins TRBV10-1 and TRBJ2-3; 13 nucleotides agree with TRBD2. From germline, CDR1 is WNHNN and CDR2 SYGVQD (reference sequence). The CDR3 sequence is 16 residues long. The junction had 12 bases not matched to a gene; V was cut back by 6 bases and J by 9 bases.

The J gene is TRBJ1-1, the V gene TRBV7-8; TRBD1 might be the D (6 bases). The CDR3 totals 14 residues. Trimming removed 2 bases at V and 5 bases at J, with 12 bases between. The germline V gene encodes CDR1 SGHVS and CDR2 FQNEAQ. This CDR3 reads CASSLSLQGTEAFF. In DNA, the CDR3 is TGTGCCAGCAGCTTAAGTTTACAGGGAACTGAAGCTTTCTTT.

CDR3 DNA sequence: TGTGCCTGGGCGGAAGGTTATGGCTACACCTTC. As protein: CAWAEGYGYTF. J is TRBJ1-2 and V is TRBV30; D uncertain. Germline assignment: CDR1 GTSNPN and CDR2 SVGIG (reference sequence). There are 11 residues in the CDR3. The V gene lost 5 bases and the J gene lost 5 bases, with 9 bases spanning the gap.